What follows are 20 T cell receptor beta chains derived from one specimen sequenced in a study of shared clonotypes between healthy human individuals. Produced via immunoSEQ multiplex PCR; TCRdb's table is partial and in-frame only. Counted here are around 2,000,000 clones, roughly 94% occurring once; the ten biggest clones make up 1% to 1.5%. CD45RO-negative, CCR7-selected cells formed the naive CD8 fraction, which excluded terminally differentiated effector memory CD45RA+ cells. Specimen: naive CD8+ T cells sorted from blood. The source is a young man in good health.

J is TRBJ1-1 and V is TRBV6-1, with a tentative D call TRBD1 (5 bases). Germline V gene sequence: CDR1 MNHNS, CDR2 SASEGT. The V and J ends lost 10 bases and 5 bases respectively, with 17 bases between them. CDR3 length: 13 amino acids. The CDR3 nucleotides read TGTGCCACCTCCCCCGGGGGACTGACTGAAGCTTTCTTT. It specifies CATSPGGLTEAFF.

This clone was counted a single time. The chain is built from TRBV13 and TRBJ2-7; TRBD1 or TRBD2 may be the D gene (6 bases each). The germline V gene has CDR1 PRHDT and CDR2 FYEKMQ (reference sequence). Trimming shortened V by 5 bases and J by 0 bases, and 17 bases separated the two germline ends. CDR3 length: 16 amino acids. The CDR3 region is CASSSSGDSGSYEQYF. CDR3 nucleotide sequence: TGTGCCAGCAGCAGCTCAGGGGACTCTGGCTCCTACGAGCAGTACTTC.

CDR3 residues: CASSVDRRSVLNYGYTF. CDR3 sequence (DNA): TGTGCCAGCTCGGTAGACAGGCGATCCGTACTTAACTATGGCTACACCTTC. The chain recombines TRBV11-2 with TRBJ1-2, with a possible D match to TRBD1 (6 bases). Germline loops: CDR1 SGHAT, CDR2 FQNNGV. There are 17 residues in the CDR3. The V gene lost 8 bases and the J gene lost 1 base, with 23 bases spanning the gap.

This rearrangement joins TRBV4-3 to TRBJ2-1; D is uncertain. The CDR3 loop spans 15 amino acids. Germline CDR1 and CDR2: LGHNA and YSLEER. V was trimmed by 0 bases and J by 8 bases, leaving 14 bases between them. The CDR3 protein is CASSQEMGYGDEQFF. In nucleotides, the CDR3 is TGCGCCAGCAGCCAAGAAATGGGGTATGGGGATGAGCAGTTCTTC.

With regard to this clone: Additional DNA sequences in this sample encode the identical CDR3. CDR3 nucleotides: TGTGCCAGCAGCTTAGGCTCTTCCGGGGCCTACGAGCAGTACTTC. Its protein is CASSLGSSGAYEQYF. The gene calls are TRBV13 and TRBJ2-7; D is possibly TRBD2 (5 bases). The CDR3 is 15 residues long. Germline loops: CDR1 PRHDT, CDR2 FYEKMQ (reference sequence). V gave up 0 bases and J gave up 2 bases, with 11 bases separating them.

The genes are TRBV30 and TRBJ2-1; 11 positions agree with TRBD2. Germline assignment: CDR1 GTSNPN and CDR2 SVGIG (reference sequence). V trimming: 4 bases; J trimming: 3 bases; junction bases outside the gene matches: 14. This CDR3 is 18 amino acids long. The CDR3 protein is CAWTPTTSGGPLYNEQFF. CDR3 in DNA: TGTGCCTGGACTCCCACAACTAGCGGGGGCCCCCTCTACAATGAGCAGTTCTTC.

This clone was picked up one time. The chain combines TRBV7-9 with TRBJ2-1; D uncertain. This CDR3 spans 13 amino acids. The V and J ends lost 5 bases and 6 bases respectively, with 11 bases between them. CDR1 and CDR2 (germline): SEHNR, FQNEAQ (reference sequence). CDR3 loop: CASSPLERNEQFF. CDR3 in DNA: TGTGCCAGCAGCCCCCTGGAACGCAATGAGCAGTTCTTC.

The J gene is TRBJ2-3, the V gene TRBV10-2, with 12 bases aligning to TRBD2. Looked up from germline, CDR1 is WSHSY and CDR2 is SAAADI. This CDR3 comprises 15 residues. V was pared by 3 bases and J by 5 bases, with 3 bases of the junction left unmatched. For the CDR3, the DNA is TGCGCCAGCAGTGATGGACTAGCGGGAATAGATACGCAGTATTTT. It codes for CASSDGLAGIDTQYF.

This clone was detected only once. This chain's CDR3 is CASSDPDQGAEAFF. The CDR3 region has the DNA TGTGCCAGCAGTGACCCCGACCAGGGGGCTGAAGCTTTCTTT. The chain is built from TRBV2 and TRBJ1-1; TRBD1 matches 7 bases. J gave up 6 bases and V 3 bases, and 7 bases lay outside the gene matches. This CDR3 comprises 14 residues. The germline V gene has CDR1 SNHLY and CDR2 FYNNEI. Full variable domain (missing parts from reference TRBV2 and TRBJ1-1): EPEVTQTPSHQVTQMGQEVILRCVPISNHLYFYWYRQILGQKVEFLVSFYNNEISEKSEIFDDQFSVERPDGSNFTLKIRSTKLEDSAMYFCASSDPDQGAEAFFGQGTRLTVV.

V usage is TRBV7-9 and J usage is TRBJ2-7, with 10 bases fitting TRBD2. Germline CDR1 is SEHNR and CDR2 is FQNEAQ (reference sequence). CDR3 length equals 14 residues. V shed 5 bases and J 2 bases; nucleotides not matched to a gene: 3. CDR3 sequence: CASSAGTSAYEQYF. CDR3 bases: TGTGCCAGCAGCGCCGGGACTAGCGCCTACGAGCAGTACTTC.

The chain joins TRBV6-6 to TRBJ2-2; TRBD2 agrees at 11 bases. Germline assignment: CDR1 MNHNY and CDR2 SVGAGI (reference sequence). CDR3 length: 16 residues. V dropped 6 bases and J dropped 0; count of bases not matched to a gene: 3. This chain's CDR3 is CASSLLAGANTGELFF. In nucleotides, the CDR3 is TGTGCCAGCAGCCTACTAGCGGGGGCGAACACCGGGGAGCTGTTTTTT.

The CDR3 protein is CASGLAGEYNEQFF. In DNA form, the CDR3 reads TGTGCCAGCGGTTTGGCGGGAGAGTACAATGAGCAGTTCTTC. This sequence joins TRBV7-6 and TRBJ2-1; 7 nucleotides match TRBD2. CDR1 and CDR2 from the germline V gene are SGHVS and FNYEAQ. Trimming removed 8 bases from V and 4 bases from J; junction bases left unmatched: 8. The CDR3 is 14 amino acids. Drawing the rest from reference TRBV7-6 and TRBJ2-1, the complete variable domain is GAGVSQSPRYKVTKRGQDVALRCDPISGHVSLYWYRQALGQGPEFLTYFNYEAQQDKSGLPNDRFSAERPEGSISTLTIQRTEQRDSAMYRCASGLAGEYNEQFFGPGTRLTVL.

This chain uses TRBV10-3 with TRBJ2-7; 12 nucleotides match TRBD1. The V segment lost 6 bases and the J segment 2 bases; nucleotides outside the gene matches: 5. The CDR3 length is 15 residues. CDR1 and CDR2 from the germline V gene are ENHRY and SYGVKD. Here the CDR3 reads CAIREGQGAPYEQYF. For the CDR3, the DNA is TGTGCCATCAGAGAGGGACAGGGGGCTCCCTACGAGCAGTACTTC.

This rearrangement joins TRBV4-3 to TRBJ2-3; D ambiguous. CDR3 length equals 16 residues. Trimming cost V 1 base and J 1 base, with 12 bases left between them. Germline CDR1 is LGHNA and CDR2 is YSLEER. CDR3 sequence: CASSQVVIPGTDTQYF. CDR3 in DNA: TGCGCCAGCAGCCAAGTGGTCATTCCTGGCACAGATACGCAGTATTTT.

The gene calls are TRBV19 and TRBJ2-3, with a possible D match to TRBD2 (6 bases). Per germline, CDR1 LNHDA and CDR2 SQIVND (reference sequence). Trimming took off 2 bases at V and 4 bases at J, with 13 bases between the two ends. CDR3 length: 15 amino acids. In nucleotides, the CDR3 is TGTGCCAGTAGTATAAATACCGGGGAGGCAGATACGCAGTATTTT. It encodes CASSINTGEADTQYF.

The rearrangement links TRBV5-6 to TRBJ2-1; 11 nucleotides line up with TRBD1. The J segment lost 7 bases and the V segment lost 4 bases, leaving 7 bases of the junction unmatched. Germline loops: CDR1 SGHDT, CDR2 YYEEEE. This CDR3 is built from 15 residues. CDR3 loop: CASSAGQGATNEQFF. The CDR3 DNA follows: TGTGCCAGCAGCGCCGGACAGGGGGCAACAAATGAGCAGTTCTTC.

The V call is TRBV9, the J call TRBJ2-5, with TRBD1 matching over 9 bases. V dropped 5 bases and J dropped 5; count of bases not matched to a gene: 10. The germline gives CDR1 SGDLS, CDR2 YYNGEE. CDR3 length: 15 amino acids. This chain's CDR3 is CASSLTGTGLETQYF. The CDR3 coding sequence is TGTGCCAGCAGTCTAACCGGGACAGGGCTTGAGACCCAGTACTTC.

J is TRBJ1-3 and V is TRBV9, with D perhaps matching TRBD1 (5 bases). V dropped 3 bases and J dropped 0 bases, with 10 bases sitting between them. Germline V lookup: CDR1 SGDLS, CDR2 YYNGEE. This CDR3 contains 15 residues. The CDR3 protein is CASSGGASSGNTIYF. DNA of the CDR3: TGTGCCAGCAGCGGCGGGGCCAGCTCTGGAAACACCATATATTTT. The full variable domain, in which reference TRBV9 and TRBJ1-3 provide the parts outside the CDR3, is DSGVTQTPKHLITATGQRVTLRCSPRSGDLSVYWYQQSLDQGLQFLIQYYNGEERAKGNILERFSAQQFPDLHSELNLSSLELGDSALYFCASSGGASSGNTIYFGEGSWLTVV.

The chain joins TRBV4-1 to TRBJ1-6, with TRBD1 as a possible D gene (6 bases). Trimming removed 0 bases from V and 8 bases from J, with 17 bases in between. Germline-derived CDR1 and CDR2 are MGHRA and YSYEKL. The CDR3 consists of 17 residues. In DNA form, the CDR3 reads TGCGCCAGCAGCCAAGAATGGCTGGGCGGGGGCGATTCACCCCTCCACTTT. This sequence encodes CASSQEWLGGGDSPLHF.

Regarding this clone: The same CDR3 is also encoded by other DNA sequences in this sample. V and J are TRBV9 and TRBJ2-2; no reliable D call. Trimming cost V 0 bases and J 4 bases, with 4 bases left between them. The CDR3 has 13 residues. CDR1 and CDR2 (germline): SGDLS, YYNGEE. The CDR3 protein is CASSVAATGELFF. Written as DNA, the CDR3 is TGTGCCAGCAGCGTAGCGGCCACCGGGGAGCTGTTTTTT.